The rows below give T cell receptor beta chains drawn from one sample of a study of blood T cells in healthy people across ages. TCRdb recomputed calls from the 5' RACE reads with MiXCR, one row per CDR3 protein. The table shows approximately 770,000 distinct CDR3 sequences, with 58% occurring only once. Sequencing was done on a sample of blood. Source of these receptors: a man younger than 40 in good health. Each CDR3 is given without its conserved first and last residue.

V,J,CDR3
TRBV12-3/TRBV12-4,TRBJ2-3,ASRGQAILTDTQY
TRBV10-2,TRBJ2-5,ASSASSWETQY
TRBV6-6,-,ASSHDRVETQY
TRBV28,TRBJ2-5,ASSSPGTGLMRQY
TRBV20-1,TRBJ2-7,SAIGDRGYEQY
TRBV20-1,TRBJ2-1,SARGFSGSRNEQF
TRBV4-3,TRBJ2-7,ASSPGRRAYEQY
TRBV18,TRBJ2-1,ASSPSGGSYNEQF
TRBV12-3/TRBV12-4,TRBJ1-6,ASSLRLRTPLH
TRBV6-5,TRBJ2-3,ASREGGPDTQY
TRBV6-2/TRBV6-3,TRBJ2-5,ASSYDYGEVSAETQY
TRBV28,TRBJ2-5,ASSSEGASQETQY
TRBV12-3/TRBV12-4,TRBJ1-5,ASSLIAGHNQPQH
TRBV2,TRBJ2-3,ASSEGLEDTQY
TRBV7-7,TRBJ1-6,ASSLGPNSPLH
TRBV11-3,TRBJ2-1,ASSLAGGLDNEQF
TRBV2,TRBJ2-2,ASRGRITGELF
TRBV20-1,TRBJ2-7,SAQAGANSYEQY
TRBV20-1,TRBJ1-4,SATRPGTGATNEKLF
TRBV12-3/TRBV12-4,TRBJ2-7,ASSSETGSEQY
TRBV28,TRBJ2-1,ASSLWGGLAVSSSYNEQF
TRBV24-1,TRBJ2-7,ATSDRQGSSYEQY
TRBV4-3,TRBJ2-7,ASSQEGPGGPYEQY
TRBV5-1,TRBJ2-1,ASGRQASGTNEQF
TRBV11-3,TRBJ2-2,ASSGDNRAGELF
TRBV7-2,TRBJ2-7,ASSWGQGDEQY
TRBV7-2,TRBJ2-4,ASSHSVIQY
TRBV28,TRBJ1-2,ASSLRGFGYT
TRBV18,TRBJ2-6,ASSPRQVDASGANVLT
TRBV20-1,TRBJ2-1,SAPRLARKWMNEQF
TRBV20-1,TRBJ2-5,SASDGAAETQY
TRBV5-1,TRBJ2-5,ASSLAGQGVIQETQY
TRBV20-1,TRBJ1-5,SAKNDKDGAWVTQH
TRBV29-1,-,SVSTLGTAYEQY
TRBV4-2,TRBJ1-4,ASSQVARTGRDEKLF
TRBV4-1,TRBJ2-1,ASSPGLAGGNDEQF
TRBV20-1,TRBJ2-1,SAGQGANEQF
TRBV6-6,TRBJ2-7,ASSYATPEQY
TRBV29-1,TRBJ1-2,SVELSNYGYT
TRBV3-1,TRBJ2-1,ASSPSFGQGGYNEQF
TRBV3-1,-,ASSQHGTSEKETQY
TRBV6-6,TRBJ2-3,ASSYGAPSTDTQY
TRBV20-1,TRBJ1-2,SAASGVMGYT
TRBV5-5,TRBJ1-5,ASSLQGAQPQH
TRBV28,TRBJ2-3,ASRRFTDTQY
TRBV29-1,TRBJ2-7,SVARTASYEQY
TRBV27,TRBJ1-5,ASTAGSNQPQH
TRBV18,TRBJ1-3,ASSLTARTGEISGNTIY
TRBV13,TRBJ1-1,ASSTGTRSEAF
TRBV7-2,TRBJ2-1,ASSLSLQGDEQF
TRBV20-1,TRBJ1-2,SVSPQLTGAGYT